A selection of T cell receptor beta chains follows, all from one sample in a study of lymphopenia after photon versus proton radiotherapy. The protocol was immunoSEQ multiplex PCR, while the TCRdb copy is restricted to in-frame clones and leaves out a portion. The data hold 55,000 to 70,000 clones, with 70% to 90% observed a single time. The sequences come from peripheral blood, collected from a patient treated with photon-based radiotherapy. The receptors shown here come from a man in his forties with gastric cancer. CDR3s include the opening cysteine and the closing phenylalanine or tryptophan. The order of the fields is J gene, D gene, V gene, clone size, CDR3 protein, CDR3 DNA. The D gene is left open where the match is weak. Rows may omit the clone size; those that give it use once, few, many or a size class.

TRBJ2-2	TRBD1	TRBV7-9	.	CALSGTGRLDTGELFF	TGTGCCCTTTCCGGGACAGGGAGGCTGGACACCGGGGAGCTGTTTTTT
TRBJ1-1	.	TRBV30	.	CAWSVGGSGTEAFF	TGTGCCTGGAGTGTGGGAGGGAGTGGAACTGAAGCTTTCTTT
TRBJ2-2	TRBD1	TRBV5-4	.	CASSLKTGGETGELFF	TGTGCCAGCAGCTTGAAAACAGGGGGCGAAACCGGGGAGCTGTTTTTT
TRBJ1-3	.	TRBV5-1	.	CASTPGISGNTIYF	TGCGCCAGCACTCCAGGGATATCTGGAAACACCATATATTTT
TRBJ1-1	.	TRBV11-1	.	CASSLGGPEAFF	TGTGCCAGCAGCTTAGGGGGGCCTGAAGCTTTCTTT
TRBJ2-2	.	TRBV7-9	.	CAGGTLANTGELFF	TGTGCCGGGGGCACGCTGGCGAACACCGGGGAGCTGTTTTTT
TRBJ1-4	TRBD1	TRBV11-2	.	CASSITGDGEKLFF	TGTGCCAGCAGCATTACAGGGGATGGGGAAAAACTGTTTTTT
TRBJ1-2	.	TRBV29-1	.	CSVGEGPNYGYTF	TGCAGCGTTGGAGAAGGTCCTAACTATGGCTACACCTTC
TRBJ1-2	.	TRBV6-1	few	CASISYLRNYGYTF	TGTGCCAGCATCAGTTATTTGCGGAATTATGGCTACACCTTC
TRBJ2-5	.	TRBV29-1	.	CSVVGRGGSAQETQYF	TGCAGCGTTGTAGGCAGGGGGGGTTCGGCTCAAGAGACCCAGTACTTC
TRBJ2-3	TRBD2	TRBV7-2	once	CASSLAQRGTTDTQYF	TGTGCCAGCAGCTTAGCGCAGCGGGGCACCACAGATACGCAGTATTTT
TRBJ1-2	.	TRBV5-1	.	CASSSDNWGDGYTF	TGCGCCAGCAGCTCGGACAACTGGGGCGATGGCTACACCTTC
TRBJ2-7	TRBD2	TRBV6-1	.	CATQSGGDYEQYF	TGTGCCACCCAGAGCGGGGGGGATTACGAGCAGTACTTC
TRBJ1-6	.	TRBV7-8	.	CASSFKNPGLSGSYNSPLHF	TGTGCCAGCAGCTTTAAAAACCCAGGGCTTTCGGGCTCCTATAATTCACCCCTCCACTTT
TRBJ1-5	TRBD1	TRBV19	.	CASSTRQGSNQPQHF	TGTGCCAGTAGTACCCGACAGGGAAGCAATCAGCCCCAGCATTTT
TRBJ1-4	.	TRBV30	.	CAWSRTKSTNEKLFF	TGTGCCTGGAGTCGTACGAAATCAACTAATGAAAAACTGTTTTTT
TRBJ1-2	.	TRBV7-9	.	CASSWDGGYGYTF	TGTGCCAGCAGCTGGGACGGGGGCTATGGCTACACCTTC
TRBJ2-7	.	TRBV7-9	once	CASSPRTYEQYF	TGTGCCAGCAGCCCCAGGACATATGAGCAGTACTTC
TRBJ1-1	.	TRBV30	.	CAWSVQVVGDTEAFF	TGTGCCTGGAGTGTACAAGTGGTGGGGGACACTGAAGCTTTCTTT
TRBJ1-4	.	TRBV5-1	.	CASSLGQLATNEKLFF	TGCGCCAGCAGCTTGGGTCAGCTTGCAACTAATGAAAAACTGTTTTTT
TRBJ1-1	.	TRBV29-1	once	CSVDNGGANTEAFF	TGCAGCGTTGATAACGGGGGAGCCAACACTGAAGCTTTCTTT
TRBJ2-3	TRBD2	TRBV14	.	CASSLAGGPDTQYF	TGTGCCAGCAGCCTAGCGGGGGGGCCAGATACGCAGTATTTT
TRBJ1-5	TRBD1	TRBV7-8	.	CASSTGGRQPQHF	TGTGCCAGCAGCACAGGGGGCCGTCAGCCCCAGCATTTT
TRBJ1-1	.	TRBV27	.	CASSLYADSSNTEAFF	TGTGCCAGCAGCCTTTATGCGGACAGCTCGAACACTGAAGCTTTCTTT
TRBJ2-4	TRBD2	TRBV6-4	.	CASREVATGGIQYF	TGTGCCAGCAGGGAGGTAGCGACGGGGGGCATTCAGTACTTC